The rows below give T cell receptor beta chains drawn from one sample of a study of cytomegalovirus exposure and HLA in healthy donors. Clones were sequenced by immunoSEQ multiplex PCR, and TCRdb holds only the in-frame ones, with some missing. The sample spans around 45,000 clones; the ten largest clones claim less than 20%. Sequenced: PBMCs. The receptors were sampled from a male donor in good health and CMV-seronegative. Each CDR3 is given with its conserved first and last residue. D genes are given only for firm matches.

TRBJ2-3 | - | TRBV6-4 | CASSTVGGGTDTQYF | TGTGCCAGCAGTACGGTAGGGGGAGGCACAGATACGCAGTATTTT
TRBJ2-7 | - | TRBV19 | CASSERVHSFEQYF | TGTGCCAGTAGTGAGCGAGTCCATAGCTTCGAGCAGTACTTC
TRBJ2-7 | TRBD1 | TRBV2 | CASRRTGPGEQYF | TGTGCCAGCAGAAGGACAGGTCCCGGCGAGCAGTACTTC
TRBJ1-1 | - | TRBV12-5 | CASGSTENTEAFF | TGTGCTAGTGGTTCTACAGAGAACACTGAAGCTTTCTTT
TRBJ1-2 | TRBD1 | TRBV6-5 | CASSRGQGYGYTF | TGTGCCAGCAGCCGCGGACAGGGCTATGGCTACACCTTC
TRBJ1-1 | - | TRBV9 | CASSPSENTEAFF | TGTGCCAGCAGCCCCTCAGAGAACACTGAAGCTTTCTTT
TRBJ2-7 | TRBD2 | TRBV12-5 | CASGSSSGASWEQYF | TGTGCTAGTGGTAGCTCTAGCGGGGCGAGCTGGGAGCAGTACTTC
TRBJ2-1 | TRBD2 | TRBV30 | CAWSSGGPGDNEQFF | TGTGCCTGGAGCAGCGGGGGGCCGGGGGACAATGAGCAGTTCTTC
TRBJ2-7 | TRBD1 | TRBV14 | CASSLGTVIYEQYF | TGTGCCAGCAGCCTCGGGACAGTAATCTACGAGCAGTACTTC
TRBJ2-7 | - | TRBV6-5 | CASRGSSYEQYF | TGTGCCAGCAGGGGGAGCTCCTACGAGCAGTACTTC
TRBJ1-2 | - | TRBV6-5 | CASSYSAGSTLYGYTF | TGTGCCAGCAGTTACTCGGCAGGTAGTACCCTCTATGGCTACACCTTC
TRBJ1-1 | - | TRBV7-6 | CASSLSRGTEAFF | TGTGCCAGCAGCTTATCCAGGGGCACTGAAGCTTTCTTT
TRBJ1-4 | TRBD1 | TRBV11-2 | CASSLGDRDNEKLFF | TGTGCCAGCAGCTTAGGGGACAGGGATAATGAAAAACTGTTTTTT
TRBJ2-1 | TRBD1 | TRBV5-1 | CASSLRTGGYNEQFF | TGCGCCAGCAGCCTTCGGACAGGGGGGTACAATGAGCAGTTCTTC
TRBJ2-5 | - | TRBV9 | CASSLQGDSETQYF | TGTGCCAGCAGCTTACAGGGTGATTCTGAGACCCAGTACTTC
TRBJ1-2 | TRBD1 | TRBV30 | CAWSVRGTGARKTF | TGTGCCTGGAGTGTAAGAGGGACAGGGGCCCGAAAGACCTTC
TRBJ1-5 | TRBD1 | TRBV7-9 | CASSEGQGNQPQHF | TGTGCCAGCAGCGAGGGACAGGGGAATCAGCCCCAGCATTTT
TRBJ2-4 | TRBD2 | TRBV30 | CAWKAGEGIQYF | TGTGCCTGGAAGGCGGGGGAAGGCATTCAGTACTTC
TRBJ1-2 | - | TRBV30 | CAWSASDREVYGYTF | TGTGCCTGGAGTGCCTCGGACAGAGAAGTCTATGGCTACACCTTC
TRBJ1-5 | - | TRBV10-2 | CASSETGSGQPQHF | TGCGCCAGCAGTGAGACAGGGTCTGGACAGCCCCAGCATTTT
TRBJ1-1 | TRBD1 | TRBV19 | CASSSGQGDTEAFF | TGTGCCAGTAGTTCAGGACAGGGAGACACTGAAGCTTTCTTT
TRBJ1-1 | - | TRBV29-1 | CSVLPDIYTEAFF | TGCAGCGTTCTACCCGATATTTACACTGAAGCTTTCTTT
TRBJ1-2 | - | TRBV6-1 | CASSEEQGKYGYTF | TGTGCCAGCAGTGAGGAACAGGGAAAGTATGGCTACACCTTC
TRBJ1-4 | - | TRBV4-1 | CASSPGGRATNEKLFF | TGCGCCAGCAGCCCCGGGGGGAGAGCAACTAATGAAAAACTGTTTTTT